One and the same sample provided the 20 T cell receptor beta chains below, sequenced in a study of OX40 agonist ivuxolimab in advanced cancers. Data came from immunoSEQ multiplex PCR; TCRdb stores just in-frame clones and leaves some out. The sample comprises about 82,000 clones, roughly 85% of which are singletons, and approximately 0.78% rests with the top ten. The sample was CD4+ or CD8+ T cells sorted from blood, taken in a trial of the OX40 agonist ivuxolimab. The receptors derive from an adult with an advanced solid tumor such as melanoma, head and neck, liver or kidney cancer.

Concerning this clone itself: This specimen includes other DNA sequences encoding the same CDR3. The V and J genes are TRBV29-1 and TRBJ2-7; D possibly uses TRBD1 or TRBD2 (5 bases each). V dropped 6 bases and J dropped 0 bases, with 21 bases sitting between them. This CDR3 spans 16 amino acids. Germline V gene sequence: CDR1 SQVTM, CDR2 ANQGSEA. CDR3 DNA: TGCAGCGTCCGCGCCGGGACCCAAAACCCCTCCTACGAGCAGTACTTC. Protein: CSVRAGTQNPSYEQYF.

This chain links TRBV5-1 with TRBJ2-5; D is unresolved. The CDR3 has 13 residues. V lost 0 bases, J lost 5 bases, and 8 bases lay in between. Germline V gene data show CDR1 as SGHRS and CDR2 as YFSETQ. The CDR3: CASSLDTEETQYF. Here the CDR3 DNA reads TGCGCCAGCAGCTTGGATACAGAGGAGACCCAGTACTTC.

The chain combines TRBV9 with TRBJ1-4; D call uncertain. V lost 0 bases to trimming and J lost 8 bases, with 26 bases between them. Looked up from germline, CDR1 is SGDLS and CDR2 is YYNGEE. The CDR3 runs to 19 residues. The CDR3 spells CASSVAFRRRTWGGEKLFF. Here the CDR3 DNA reads TGTGCCAGCAGCGTAGCTTTTCGTAGGCGGACTTGGGGAGGGGAAAAACTGTTTTTT.

The chain is built from TRBV13 and TRBJ1-3; D gene uncertain. Germline CDR1 and CDR2: PRHDT and FYEKMQ (reference sequence). This CDR3 spans 16 amino acids. The V end was cut by 3 bases, the J end by 0 bases, with 12 bases between. The CDR3 is CASSLRAKSSGNTIYF. The CDR3 region has the DNA TGTGCCAGCAGCTTGAGGGCAAAAAGCTCTGGAAACACCATATATTTT.

V is TRBV29-1 and J is TRBJ2-1; 9 bases agree with TRBD1. The germline gives CDR1 SQVTM, CDR2 ANQGSEA. This CDR3 region has 13 residues. V shed 7 bases, J shed 6 bases, and the junction held 7 bases outside the gene matches. CDR3 DNA sequence: TGCAGCGCTAGGACAGGGGATTTCAATGAGCAGTTCTTC. Protein product: CSARTGDFNEQFF.

V and J are TRBV7-9 and TRBJ2-5; the D gene is possibly TRBD2 (5 bases). The germline V gene encodes CDR1 SEHNR and CDR2 FQNEAQ (reference sequence). V shed 1 base and J shed 5 bases, with 11 bases lying between them. The CDR3 covers 14 residues. Here the CDR3 reads CASSLVGDRETQYF. The DNA for the CDR3 is TGTGCCAGCAGCTTAGTCGGGGATCGGGAGACCCAGTACTTC.

This clone was seen a few times. The CDR3 DNA sequence: TGTGCCAGCAGCCCCACTAGCGGGGGGAATGAGCAGTTCTTC. This encodes CASSPTSGGNEQFF. V and J are TRBV11-2 and TRBJ2-1; 12 nucleotides line up with TRBD2. The germline V gene encodes CDR1 SGHAT and CDR2 FQNNGV. Trimming took 5 bases from V and 7 from J; bases not matched to a gene: 3. The CDR3 is 14 residues long.

The chain uses TRBV5-1 and TRBJ1-6; 7 nucleotides line up with TRBD1. Germline V gene sequence: CDR1 SGHRS, CDR2 YFSETQ. The ends lost 4 bases at V and 7 bases at J; junction bases unmatched: 11. The CDR3 covers 16 residues. The CDR3 reads CASSPGGTERNSPLHF. The DNA of the CDR3 is TGCGCCAGCAGCCCGGGTGGGACAGAGCGAAATTCACCCCTCCACTTT. Using reference TRBV5-1 and TRBJ1-6 for the parts outside the CDR3, the full variable domain is KAGVTQTPRYLIKTRGQQVTLSCSPISGHRSVSWYQQTPGQGLQFLFEYFSETQRNKGNFPGRFSGRQFSNSRSEMNVSTLELGDSALYLCASSPGGTERNSPLHFGNGTRLTVT.

The CDR3 reads CASSLGGPLLPEQFF. The CDR3 DNA follows: TGTGCCAGCAGCTTAGGGGGACCGCTACTCCCTGAGCAGTTCTTC. This chain links TRBV7-9 with TRBJ2-1; either TRBD1 or TRBD2 may supply D (5 bases each). V was clipped by 1 base and J by 9 bases, with 16 bases between them. Germline V gives CDR1 SEHNR, CDR2 FQNEAQ (reference sequence). The CDR3 sequence is 15 residues long.

In this sample, this clone turned up a few times. The CDR3 DNA sequence: TGTGCCAGCAGTTCCAAGGTATTTATTGAAGCTTTCTTT. As protein: CASSSKVFIEAFF. The chain is built from TRBV6-1 and TRBJ1-1, with no clear D. Germline V CDR1 and CDR2: MNHNS, SASEGT. Trimming removed 5 bases at V and 7 bases at J, with 14 bases between. The CDR3 spans 13 residues.

The V call is TRBV7-8, the J call TRBJ2-6; D unresolved. The germline V gene has CDR1 SGHVS and CDR2 FQNEAQ. With 3 bases removed from V and 4 bases from J, the gap between germline ends came to 10 bases. There are 15 residues in the CDR3. The CDR3 DNA sequence: TGTGCCAGCAGCTTTAGGGTGGTGGGGGCCAACGTCCTGACTTTC. Its protein product is CASSFRVVGANVLTF.

The chain carries TRBV4-2 and TRBJ2-5; D not resolved. V was pared by 4 bases and J by 2 bases, with 11 bases between. The germline V gene encodes CDR1 LGHNA and CDR2 YNFKEQ. This CDR3 is 14 amino acids long. Here the CDR3 reads CASSPTRQQETQYF. As DNA, the CDR3 is TGTGCCAGCAGCCCAACCCGGCAGCAAGAGACCCAGTACTTC.

The chain is built from TRBV4-3 and TRBJ2-1, with D tentatively TRBD1 or TRBD2 (6 bases each). In germline, CDR1 is LGHNA, CDR2 YSLEER. V lost 0 bases and J 7 bases, leaving 28 bases between the germline ends. The CDR3 extends over 20 amino acids. The CDR3 DNA reads as TGCGCCAGCAGCCAAGAAGGCGCAGGGGCCCTGCGGAGGGGTCGAAATGAGCAGTTCTTC. This encodes CASSQEGAGALRRGRNEQFF.

The chain has TRBV4-2 and TRBJ1-1, with D possibly TRBD1 on 5 matching bases. From germline, CDR1 is LGHNA and CDR2 YNFKEQ. The CDR3 spans 15 residues. V lost 1 base and J 4 bases, leaving 13 bases between the germline ends. The DNA of the CDR3 is TGTGCCAGCAGCCAAGGGGGCATTCGGAGCACTGAAGCTTTCTTT. This encodes CASSQGGIRSTEAFF.

The chain joins TRBV25-1 to TRBJ1-2; D gene ambiguous. CDR1 is MGHDK, CDR2 SYGVNS, per germline. CDR3 length equals 14 residues. Trimming left V 6 bases short and J 0 bases short, with 11 bases between. The CDR3 is CASRSGSPNYGYTF. CDR3 coding DNA: TGTGCCAGCAGATCGGGCAGCCCTAACTATGGCTACACCTTC.

The rearrangement uses TRBV18 and TRBJ1-2; no clear D gene. CDR3 length: 14 residues. In germline, CDR1 is KGHSH, CDR2 LQKENI. Deletions cut 2 bases from V and 8 bases from J, with 15 bases between. The CDR3 nucleotides are TGTGCCAGCTCACCAGGTCTCCAAGACGGGGGCTACACCTTC. This codes for CASSPGLQDGGYTF.

The V call is TRBV7-3, the J call TRBJ2-7; D might be TRBD1 or TRBD2, each matching 6 bases. The CDR3 contains 16 residues. The germline V gene has CDR1 SGHTA and CDR2 FQGTGA. The V gene lost 5 bases and the J gene lost 4 bases, with 21 bases spanning the gap. CDR3 nucleotide sequence: TGTGCCAGCAGCCTTACTTCCGGCACGGGGGCTTACGAGCAGTACTTC. It encodes CASSLTSGTGAYEQYF.

This sequence joins TRBV7-2 and TRBJ2-7; 8 bases align to TRBD2. CDR1 is SGHTA and CDR2 is FQGNSA in the germline V gene. Trimming cost V 2 bases and J 5 bases; bases outside gene matches: 5. The length of the CDR3 is 14 residues. CDR3 sequence reads: CASSLSGGPHEQYF. The CDR3 DNA reads as TGTGCCAGCAGCTTAAGCGGGGGCCCACACGAGCAGTACTTC.

The chain carries TRBV10-3 and TRBJ2-7; D ambiguous. This CDR3 contains 13 residues. Germline CDR1 is ENHRY and CDR2 is SYGVKD. V was pared by 2 bases and J by 3 bases, with 8 bases between. CDR3 DNA: TGTGCCATCAGTGAGGGCGGAAACTACGAGCAGTACTTC. This gives the protein CAISEGGNYEQYF.

The chain joins TRBV7-9 to TRBJ2-4; D may be TRBD2 (5 bases). V was cut by 1 base and J by 0 bases, with 16 bases left in between. The CDR3 consists of 18 residues. Germline CDR1 SEHNR, CDR2 FQNEAQ (reference sequence). CDR3 coding DNA: TGTGCCAGCAGCTTAGACAAACCGGGCCGGGGAGCCAAAAACATTCAGTACTTC. Translated: CASSLDKPGRGAKNIQYF.